Detailed here is one T cell receptor (beta chain). Its target is not known. The sample is drawn from a study of T cell responses to AZD1222 COVID-19 vaccine. Profiling relied on immunoSEQ multiplex PCR, and the TCRdb table lists in-frame clones only, not all of them. The table includes about 270,000 clones, 90% to 95% detected once. Findings and limits, study-wide: Spike was spanned by vaccine-associated CD4 TCRs, which were dominant at 160-218 and 743-854. Unmutated variant regions are reportedly targeted by nearly half of spike-specific TCRs.

The CDR3 sequence is 13 residues long. V gave up 5 bases and J gave up 8 bases, with 13 bases separating them. Per the germline V gene, CDR1 is ENHRY and CDR2 is SYGVKD. The rearrangement links TRBV10-3 to TRBJ2-1; D uncertain. This specimen was peripheral blood, taken 28 days after the second AZD1222 dose. The receptor was derived from an adult who received the AZD1222 COVID-19 vaccine. The CDR3 nucleotides are TGTGCCATCAGTTCCGGGCGACCCGATGAGCAGTTCTTC. It translates to CAISSGRPDEQFF.